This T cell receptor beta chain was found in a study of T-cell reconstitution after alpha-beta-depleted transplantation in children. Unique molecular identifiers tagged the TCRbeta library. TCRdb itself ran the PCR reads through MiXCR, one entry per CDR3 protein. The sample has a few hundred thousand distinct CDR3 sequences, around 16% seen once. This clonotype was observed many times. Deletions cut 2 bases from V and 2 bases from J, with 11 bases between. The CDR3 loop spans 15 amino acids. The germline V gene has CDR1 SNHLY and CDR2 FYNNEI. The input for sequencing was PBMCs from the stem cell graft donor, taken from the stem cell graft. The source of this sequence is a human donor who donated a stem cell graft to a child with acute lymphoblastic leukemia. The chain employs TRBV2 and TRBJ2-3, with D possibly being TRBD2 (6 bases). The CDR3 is CASSEPGRNTDTQYF. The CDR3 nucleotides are TGTGCCAGCAGTGAACCCGGGAGAAACACAGATACGCAGTATTTT. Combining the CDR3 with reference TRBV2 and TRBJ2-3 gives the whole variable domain EPEVTQTPSHQVTQMGQEVILRCVPISNHLYFYWYRQILGQKVEFLVSFYNNEISEKSEIFDDQFSVERPDGSNFTLKIRSTKLEDSAMYFCASSEPGRNTDTQYFGPGTRLTVL.